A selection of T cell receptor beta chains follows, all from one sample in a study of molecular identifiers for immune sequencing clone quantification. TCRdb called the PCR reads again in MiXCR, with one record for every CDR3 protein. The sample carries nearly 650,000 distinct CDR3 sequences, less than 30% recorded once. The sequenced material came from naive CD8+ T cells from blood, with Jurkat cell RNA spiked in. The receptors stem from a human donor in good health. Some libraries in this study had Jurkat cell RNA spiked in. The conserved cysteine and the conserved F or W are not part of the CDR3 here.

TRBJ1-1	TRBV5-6	ASSPYDRAGTEAF
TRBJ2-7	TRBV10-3	AISEGPEQY
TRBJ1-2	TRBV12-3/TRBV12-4	ASSSRLSPGGYGYT
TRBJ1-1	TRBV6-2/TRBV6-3	ANSLGTEAF
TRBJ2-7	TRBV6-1	ASNGGLAGSYEQY
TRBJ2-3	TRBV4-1	ASSQVPLAGIDTDTQY
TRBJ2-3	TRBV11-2	ASSNSGSGDTQY
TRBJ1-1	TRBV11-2	ASSFEVEGTEAF
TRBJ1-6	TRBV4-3	ASSPGTAFNSPLH
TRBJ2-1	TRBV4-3	ASSQGRVSYNEQF
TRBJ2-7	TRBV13	ASRKTGHEQY
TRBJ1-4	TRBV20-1	SARGGNEKLF
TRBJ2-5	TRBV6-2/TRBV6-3	ASSYSGGTGETQY
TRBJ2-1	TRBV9	ASSVGAGLYNEQF
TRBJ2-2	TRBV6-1	ASSPRREGTGELF
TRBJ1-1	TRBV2	ARDREVNTEAF
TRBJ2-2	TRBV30	AWSLDTGELF
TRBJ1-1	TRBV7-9	ASSPVGGLVYTEAF
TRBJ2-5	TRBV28	ASRSFAGGQETQY
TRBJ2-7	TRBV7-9	ASSPVGKTYEQY
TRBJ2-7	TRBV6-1	ASRTFGTYEQY
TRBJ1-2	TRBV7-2	ASSYPTGSYGYT
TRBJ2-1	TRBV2	ASTNSGGRYNEQF
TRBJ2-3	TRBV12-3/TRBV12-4	ASSTTFTDTQY
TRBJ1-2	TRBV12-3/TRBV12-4	ASSPGGDGLYGYT
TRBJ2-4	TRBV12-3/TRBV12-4	ASTHREGYDIQY
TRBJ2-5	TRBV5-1	ASSLGGLGRFNGETQY
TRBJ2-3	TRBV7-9	ASSHPAWGPSTDTQY
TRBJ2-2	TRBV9	ASSVAGSNTGELF
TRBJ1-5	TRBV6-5	ASSYSIFQPQH
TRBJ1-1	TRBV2	ASTHQGAGTEAF
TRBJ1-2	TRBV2	ASSEALLSASNYGYT
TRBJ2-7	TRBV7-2	ASSLVAGELLNEQY
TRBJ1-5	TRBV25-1	ASSGWGSKQPQQ
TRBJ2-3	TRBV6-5	ASSYSGQGSDTQY
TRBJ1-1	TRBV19	ATREGVTEAF
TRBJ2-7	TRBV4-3	ASSQGRTGDTSSYEQY
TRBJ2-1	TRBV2	ASRQGQGVSEQF
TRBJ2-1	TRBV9	ASSVALRDTYNEQF
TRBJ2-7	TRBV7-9	ASSYAPQTGGYEQY
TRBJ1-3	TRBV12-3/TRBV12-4	ASSSLDVHGNTIY
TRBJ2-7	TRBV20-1	SASTPSGLVYEQY
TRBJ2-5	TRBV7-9	ASSQPKGQETQY
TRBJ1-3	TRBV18	ASSPPALGEGIGNTIY
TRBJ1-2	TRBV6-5	ASSYRGEDYGYT
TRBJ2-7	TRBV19	ASSIGADNYYEQY
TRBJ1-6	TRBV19	ASSKGQHSPLH
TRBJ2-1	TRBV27	ASSLSGTSAHNEQF
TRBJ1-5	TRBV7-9	ASSFGQGYQPQH
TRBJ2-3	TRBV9	ASSVGARAMPGDTQY
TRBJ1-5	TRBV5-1	ASSISENQPQH
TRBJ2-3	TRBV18	ASSPSGGLGDTQY
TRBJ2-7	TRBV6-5	ASSAGTGTYEQY
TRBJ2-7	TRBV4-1	ASRRYRGETAAQY
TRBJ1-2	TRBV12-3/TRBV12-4	ASSLARTYGYT
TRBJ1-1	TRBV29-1	SVDGGYTEAF
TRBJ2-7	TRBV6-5	ASSYSRGDYEQY
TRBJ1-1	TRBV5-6	ASSLERGSDTEAF
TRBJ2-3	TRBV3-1	ASSQGIRGLTDTQY